This record concerns one T cell receptor beta chain sequence. The data were taken from a study of technical replicates of blood from several donors. Data came from immunoSEQ multiplex PCR; TCRdb stores just in-frame clones and leaves some out. The repertoire includes roughly 67,000 clones, about 98% of them detected once, and roughly 0.17% sits in the top ten. The germline V gene has CDR1 LNHNV and CDR2 YYDKDF (reference sequence). CDR3 size: 17 residues. V was pared by 7 bases and J by 5 bases, with 21 bases between. The chain carries TRBV15 and TRBJ2-6, with D perhaps matching TRBD1 (6 bases). This clonotype was obtained from a human donor in good health. The specimen was T cells isolated from PBMCs. The CDR3 DNA sequence: TGTGCCACCATCCGAAGGGACACCTACAAGAGGGCCAACGTCCTGACTTTC. It encodes CATIRRDTYKRANVLTF.